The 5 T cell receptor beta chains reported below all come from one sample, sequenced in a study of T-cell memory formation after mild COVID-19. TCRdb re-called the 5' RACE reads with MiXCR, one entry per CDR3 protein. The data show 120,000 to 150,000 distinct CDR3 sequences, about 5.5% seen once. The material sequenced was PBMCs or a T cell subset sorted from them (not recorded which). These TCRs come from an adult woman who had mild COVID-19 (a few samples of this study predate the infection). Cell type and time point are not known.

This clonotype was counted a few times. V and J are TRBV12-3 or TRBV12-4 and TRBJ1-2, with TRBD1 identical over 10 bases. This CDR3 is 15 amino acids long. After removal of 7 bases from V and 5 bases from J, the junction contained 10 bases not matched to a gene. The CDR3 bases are TGTGCCAGCACCTTAACCGGGACAGGGGAATATGGCTACACCTTC. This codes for CASTLTGTGEYGYTF.

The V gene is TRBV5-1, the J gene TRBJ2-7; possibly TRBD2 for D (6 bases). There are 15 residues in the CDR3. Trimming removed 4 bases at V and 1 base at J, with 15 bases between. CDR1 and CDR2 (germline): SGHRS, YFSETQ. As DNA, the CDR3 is TGCGCCAGCAGCACTGGAGGGCTAGCGTCCTACGAGCAGTACTTC. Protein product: CASSTGGLASYEQYF. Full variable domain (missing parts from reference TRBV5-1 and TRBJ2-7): KAGVTQTPRYLIKTRGQQVTLSCSPISGHRSVSWYQQTPGQGLQFLFEYFSETQRNKGNFPGRFSGRQFSNSRSEMNVSTLELGDSALYLCASSTGGLASYEQYFGPGTRLTVT.

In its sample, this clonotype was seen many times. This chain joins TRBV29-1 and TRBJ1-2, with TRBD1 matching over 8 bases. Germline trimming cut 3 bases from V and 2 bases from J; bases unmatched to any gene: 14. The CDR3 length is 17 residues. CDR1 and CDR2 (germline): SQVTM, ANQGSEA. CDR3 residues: CSVESLGQEDRNYGYTF. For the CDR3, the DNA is TGCAGCGTTGAGTCCCTGGGACAGGAGGATCGAAACTATGGCTACACCTTC.

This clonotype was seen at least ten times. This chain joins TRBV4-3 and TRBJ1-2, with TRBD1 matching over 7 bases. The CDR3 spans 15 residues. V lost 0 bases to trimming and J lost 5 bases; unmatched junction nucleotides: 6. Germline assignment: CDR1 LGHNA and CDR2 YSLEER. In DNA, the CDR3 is TGCGCCAGCAGCCAAGATCTAAGGGGACAGTATGGCTACACCTTC. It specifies CASSQDLRGQYGYTF.

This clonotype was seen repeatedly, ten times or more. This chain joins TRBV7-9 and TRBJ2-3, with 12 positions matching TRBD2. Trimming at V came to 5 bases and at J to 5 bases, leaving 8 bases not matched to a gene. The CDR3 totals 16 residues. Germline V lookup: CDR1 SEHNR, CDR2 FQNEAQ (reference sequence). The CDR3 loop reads CASSPWTSGKGDTQYF. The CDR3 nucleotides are TGTGCCAGCAGCCCTTGGACTAGCGGGAAAGGAGATACGCAGTATTTT.